This paragraph reports one T cell receptor beta chain. The target of this receptor is not known. No much larger clone is present one base from it, and per-base qualities are unavailable. Libraries were made using the immunoSEQ multiplex PCR assay. TCR beta CDR3 sequencing was performed on DNA from the cultured, isolated CD4+ T cells. As for the authors' bioinformatics: Non-productive TCR sequences were discarded, and reads were trimmed to the CDR3 region, with only CDR3s of 7 or more amino acids retained. Antigen-specific clonotypes were identified with the MANAFEST web app by comparing expansion in peptide wells against reference cultures. To be called positive, a clone needed expansion at FDR<0.05 compared with the reference and with all other wells, an odds ratio greater than 5, and a frequency greater than 0.1% in two replicate wells. A clonotype was defined as cross-reactive if the clonotype was significantly expanded both in SARS-CoV-2 spike wells and in at least one common cold coronavirus spike condition. Using the stringdist R package, CDR3 similarity was measured by Levenshtein distance, and unrooted trees were constructed with ape in R 3.6.1. TCRdb provides this immuneACCESS table in a form limited to in-frame rearrangements. Some clones are lacking; in checked studies, under half of them reflect an unresolved V gene, and why the rest are absent is not known. That table gives V, J and clone size, and the DNA gave D and trimming. Recorded for this sample are about 73,000 clones; approximately 74% of them occurred a single time. The ten largest clones capture under 3% of the sample.

This sample is part of a study of vaccination effects on CD4 cells after COVID-19 (dated by TCRdb to between 2021 and 2023). In terms of the full investigation: Each participant received two doses of an mRNA SARS-CoV-2 vaccine, either BNT162b2 or mRNA-1273. The study compared SARS-CoV-2 spike-specific CD4+ TCR repertoires before and after mRNA vaccination in COVID-19 convalescent patients and infection-naive vaccine recipients. A total of 10 COVID-19 convalescent patients and 4 SARS-CoV-2-naive healthy vaccine recipients were included in the full study. Cultures from other donors in the study were sequenced with the Oncomine TCR Beta short-read assay on an Illumina iSeq 100. What the authors observed across the whole study: Among healthy vaccine recipients, nearly all vaccine-induced clones were SARS-CoV-2 mono-reactive, and just 1 of 255 was cross-reactive with common cold coronaviruses. Both infection-induced and vaccine-induced clones contracted markedly at late post-vaccination timepoints, which is consistent with waning T cell responses. The study was limited by a small number of convalescent patients, and early post-infection timepoints were lacking.

In the ViraFEST assay, PBMC were stimulated with viral peptide pools, and antigen-specific CD4+ T cell clonotypes were then identified by expansion using TCR sequencing. After about 9 days of culture, CD4+ T cells were isolated with the EasySep CD4+ T cell isolation kit. Negative nucleocapsid antibody results before and after vaccination confirmed that the healthy vaccine recipients had no prior SARS-CoV-2 infection. Roughly 2.1 million PBMC per well were cultured in IMDM with around 5.3% human AB serum, 8.5 to 10 IU/ml IL-2 and gentamicin, plus 10 ug/ml peptides. On days 3 and 7, half of the culture medium was replaced with fresh IL-2-containing medium. Each peptide stimulation condition was cultured in triplicate wells unless otherwise noted. PBMC were separated from whole blood using Ficoll-Paque Plus gradient centrifugation and were then either cryopreserved at -140C or used fresh. The overlapping peptide pools covered the spike proteins of SARS-CoV-2 as well as those of the common cold coronaviruses HCoV-NL63, HCoV-OC43 and HCoV-229E. The QIAamp micro DNA kit was used to extract genomic DNA from the cultured CD4+ T cells.

The germline ends are 10 bases apart after V is trimmed by 3 bases and J by 2 bases. Reading the germline V gene gives CDR1 KGHSH and CDR2 LQKENI. The CDR3 goes from the cysteine to the phenylalanine over 14 residues. Only CDR3 DNA is held: 42 bases, read in frame from base 1. The rearrangement joined TRBV18 to TRBJ1-2; the D gene is perhaps TRBD1, on 5 matching bases. Sequenced material: CD4+ T cells from PBMCs cultured with HCoV-NL63 spike peptides, taken before COVID-19 vaccination. The cell subset or site label for this specimen denotes: HCoV-NL63 spike overlapping peptide pool stimulation. The TCR was taken from a human donor who received a COVID-19 vaccine. The bases read TGTGCCAGCTCACCTCCGGGGCGGAACTATGGCTACACCTTC. The translation is CASSPPGRNYGYTF.